Here is one T cell receptor beta chain with its context. Antigen: not known. This record comes from a study of T cell repertoires in cytomegalovirus infection. Turning to the study itself: HLA-B-restricted CMV epitopes that are well studied, plus recently identified HLA-C-restricted ones, were used by the study. Public signatures in TCR beta pointed to CMV infection and matching HLA type. Study-wide findings and caveats: Cumulated frequencies of public TCR beta families served to identify carriers of CMV plus the relevant HLA. CMV-specific TCR beta clonotypes restricted by HLA-C dominated the ex vivo response.

TCRdb analysed the reads with MiXCR anew, one entry per CDR3 protein. The profile shows approximately 910,000 distinct CDR3 sequences, less than 40% of them singletons. Trimming shortened V by 5 bases and J by 2 bases, and 10 bases separated the two germline ends. CDR3 length equals 13 residues. Per the germline V gene, CDR1 is SGHDT and CDR2 is YYEEEE. V and J are TRBV5-6 and TRBJ1-2, with a tentative D call TRBD1 (6 bases). The specimen comprised cultured CD8+ T cells from PBMCs, sampled from culture after CMV antigen stimulation. This receptor was identified in a human donor in good health (CMV status not recorded). Some clones in this sample may be carry-over from other donors' samples. The CDR3 nucleotides read TGTGCCAGCAGACAGGGTCCCAACTATGGCTACACCTTC. Translation: CASRQGPNYGYTF.